These 6 T cell receptor beta chains originate from one sample sequenced in a study of cytomegalovirus exposure and HLA in healthy donors. Vbeta (60) and Jbeta (13) primers were used in the PCR. Clones were sequenced by immunoSEQ multiplex PCR, and TCRdb holds only the in-frame ones, with some missing. The data contain about 140,000 clones, roughly 10% of them seen just once; the ten biggest clones take up 1.5% to 2%. The sample taken for sequencing was PBMCs. These receptors were collected from a man over 45 in good health and CMV-seronegative.

This CDR3 reads CASSQGAEQYF. CDR3 nucleotides: TGCGCCAGCAGCCAAGGGGCCGAGCAGTACTTC. This rearrangement joins TRBV4-1 to TRBJ2-7; D not resolved. This CDR3 contains 11 residues. Germline V lookup: CDR1 MGHRA, CDR2 YSYEKL. Trimming removed 1 base from V and 6 bases from J, with 4 bases in between.

DNA for the CDR3: TGTGCCAGCAGTTTTAGCTGGTCCTACAATGAGCAGTTCTTC. This sequence encodes CASSFSWSYNEQFF. The V gene is TRBV27, the J gene TRBJ2-1; no reliable D call. The V gene's germline CDR1 is MNHEY and CDR2 SMNVEV (reference sequence). This CDR3 has 14 amino acids. V shed 3 bases and J shed 1 base, with 7 bases lying between them.

This clone was picked up a small number of times. This chain connects TRBV30 to TRBJ2-4; tentatively, D is TRBD1 (5 bases). V dropped 1 base and J dropped 7 bases, with 17 bases sitting between them. CDR1 is GTSNPN, CDR2 SVGIG, per germline (reference sequence). The CDR3 has 15 residues. CDR3 region: CAWSALSRASNIQYF. CDR3 sequence (DNA): TGTGCCTGGAGTGCTCTCTCCAGGGCGTCGAACATTCAGTACTTC.

V and J are TRBV7-6 and TRBJ2-5; unclear D gene. Looked up from germline, CDR1 is SGHVS and CDR2 is FNYEAQ. V gave up 5 bases and J gave up 5 bases, with 18 bases separating them. This CDR3 has 15 residues. The CDR3 coding sequence is TGTGCCAGCAGCCCCTTGCGGTCGGCCGCGGAGACCCAGTACTTC. Translated, it gives CASSPLRSAAETQYF. The entire variable domain, with the rest obtained from reference TRBV7-6 and TRBJ2-5, is as follows: GAGVSQSPRYKVTKRGQDVALRCDPISGHVSLYWYRQALGQGPEFLTYFNYEAQQDKSGLPNDRFSAERPEGSISTLTIQRTEQRDSAMYRCASSPLRSAAETQYFGPGTRLLVL.

This rearrangement joins TRBV21-1 to TRBJ2-3; TRBD2 was called by the table and not checked on the DNA. TRBV21-1 is classified as a pseudogene. This CDR3 is built from 12 residues. This CDR3 is CASSIVADTQYF. DNA for the CDR3: TGTGCCAGCAGCATTGTAGCAGATACGCAGTATTTT.

This clone appeared a few times. The J gene is TRBJ1-2, the V gene TRBV4-2; no reliable D call. The V and J ends lost 0 bases and 8 bases respectively, with 16 bases between them. The germline CDR1 and CDR2 sequences are LGHNA and YNFKEQ. This CDR3 is built from 15 residues. This CDR3 is CASSQEMAPLEGYTF. The CDR3 region has the DNA TGTGCCAGCAGCCAAGAGATGGCTCCATTGGAGGGCTACACCTTC.